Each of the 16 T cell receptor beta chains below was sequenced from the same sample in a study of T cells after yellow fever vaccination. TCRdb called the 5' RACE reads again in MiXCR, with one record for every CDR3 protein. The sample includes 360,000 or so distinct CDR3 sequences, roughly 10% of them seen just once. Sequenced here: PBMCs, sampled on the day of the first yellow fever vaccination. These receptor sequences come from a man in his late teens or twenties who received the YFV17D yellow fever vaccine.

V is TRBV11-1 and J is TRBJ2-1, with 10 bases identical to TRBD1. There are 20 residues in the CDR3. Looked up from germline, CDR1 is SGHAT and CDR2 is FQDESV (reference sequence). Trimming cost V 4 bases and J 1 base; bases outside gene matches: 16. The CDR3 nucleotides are TGTGCCAGCAGCTCCCTAGGGGACAGGGGATCGGGGGAGTCCTACAATGAGCAGTTCTTC. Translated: CASSSLGDRGSGESYNEQFF.

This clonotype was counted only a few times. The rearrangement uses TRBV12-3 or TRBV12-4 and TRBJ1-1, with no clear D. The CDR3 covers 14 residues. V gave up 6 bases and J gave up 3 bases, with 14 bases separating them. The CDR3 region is CASRPAGRHTEAFF. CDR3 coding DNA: TGTGCCAGCAGGCCGGCCGGGAGACACACTGAAGCTTTCTTT.

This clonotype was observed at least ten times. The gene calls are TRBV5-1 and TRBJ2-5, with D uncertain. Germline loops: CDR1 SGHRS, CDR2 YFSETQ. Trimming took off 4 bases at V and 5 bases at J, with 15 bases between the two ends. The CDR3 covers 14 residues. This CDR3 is CASSPGPTWETQYF. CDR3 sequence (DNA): TGCGCCAGCAGCCCCGGACCTACATGGGAGACCCAGTACTTC.

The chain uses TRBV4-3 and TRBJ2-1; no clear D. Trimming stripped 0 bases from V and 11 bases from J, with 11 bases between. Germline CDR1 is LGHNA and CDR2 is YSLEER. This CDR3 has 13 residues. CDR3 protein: CASSQDFRVKQFF. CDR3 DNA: TGCGCCAGCAGCCAAGATTTTCGGGTCAAGCAGTTCTTC.

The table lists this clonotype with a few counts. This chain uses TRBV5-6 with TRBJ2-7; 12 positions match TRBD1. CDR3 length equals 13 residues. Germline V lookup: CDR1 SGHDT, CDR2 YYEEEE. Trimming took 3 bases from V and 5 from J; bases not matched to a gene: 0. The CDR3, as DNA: TGTGCCAGCAGCTGGGACAGGGGGCACGAGCAGTACTTC. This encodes CASSWDRGHEQYF.

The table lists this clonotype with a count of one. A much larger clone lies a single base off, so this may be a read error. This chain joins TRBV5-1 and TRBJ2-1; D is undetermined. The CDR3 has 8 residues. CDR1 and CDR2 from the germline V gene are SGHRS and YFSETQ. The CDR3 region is CPDNEQFF. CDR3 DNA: TGCCCCGACAATGAGCAGTTCTTC.

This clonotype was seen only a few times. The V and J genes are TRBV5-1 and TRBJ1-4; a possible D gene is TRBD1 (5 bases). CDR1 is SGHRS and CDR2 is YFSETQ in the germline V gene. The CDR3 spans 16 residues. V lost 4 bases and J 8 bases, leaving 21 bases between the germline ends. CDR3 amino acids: CASSLQPGTPAEKLFF. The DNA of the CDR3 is TGCGCCAGCAGCCTTCAGCCCGGGACCCCTGCGGAAAAACTGTTTTTT.

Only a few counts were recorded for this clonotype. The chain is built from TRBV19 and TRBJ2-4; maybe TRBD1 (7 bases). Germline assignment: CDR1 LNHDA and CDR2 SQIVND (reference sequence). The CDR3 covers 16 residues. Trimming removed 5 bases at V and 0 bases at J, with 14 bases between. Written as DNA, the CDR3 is TGTGCCAGTAGTGGGGGGACAGTTGTAGCCAAAAACATTCAGTACTTC. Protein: CASSGGTVVAKNIQYF.

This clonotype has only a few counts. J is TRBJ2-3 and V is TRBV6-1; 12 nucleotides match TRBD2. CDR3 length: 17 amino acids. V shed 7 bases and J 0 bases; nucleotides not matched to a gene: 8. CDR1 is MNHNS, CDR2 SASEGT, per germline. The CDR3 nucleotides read TGTGCCAGCAAACCCCCGGGACTAGCGGGTAGCACAGATACGCAGTATTTT. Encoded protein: CASKPPGLAGSTDTQYF.

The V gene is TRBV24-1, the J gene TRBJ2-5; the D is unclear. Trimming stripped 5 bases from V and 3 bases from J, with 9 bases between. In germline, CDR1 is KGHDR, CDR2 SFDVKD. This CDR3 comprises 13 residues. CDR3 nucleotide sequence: TGTGCCACCAGTGGCCGGCAGGAAGAGACCCAGTACTTC. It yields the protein CATSGRQEETQYF.

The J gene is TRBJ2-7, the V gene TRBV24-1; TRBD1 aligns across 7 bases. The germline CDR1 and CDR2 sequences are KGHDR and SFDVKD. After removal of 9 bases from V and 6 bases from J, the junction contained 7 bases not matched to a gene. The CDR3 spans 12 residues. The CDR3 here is CATSGQVGEQYV. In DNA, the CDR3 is TGTGCCACCTCCGGACAGGTTGGCGAGCAGTACGTC.

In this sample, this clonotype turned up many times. CDR3 amino acids: CASSALVGGAGTEAFF. CDR3 DNA sequence: TGTGCCAGCAGTGCCCTCGTTGGGGGCGCGGGGACTGAAGCTTTCTTT. The chain carries TRBV6-1 and TRBJ1-1; tentative D call: TRBD1 (6 bases). The germline CDR1 and CDR2 sequences are MNHNS and SASEGT. V lost 4 bases to trimming and J lost 5 bases, with 20 bases between them. The CDR3 totals 16 residues.

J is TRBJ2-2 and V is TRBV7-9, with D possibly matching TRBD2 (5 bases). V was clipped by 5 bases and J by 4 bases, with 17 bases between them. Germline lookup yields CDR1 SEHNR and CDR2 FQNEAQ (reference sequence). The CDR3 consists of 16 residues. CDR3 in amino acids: CASSNSRFAGTGELFF. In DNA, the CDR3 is TGTGCCAGCAGCAACAGTAGGTTCGCGGGCACCGGGGAGCTGTTTTTT.

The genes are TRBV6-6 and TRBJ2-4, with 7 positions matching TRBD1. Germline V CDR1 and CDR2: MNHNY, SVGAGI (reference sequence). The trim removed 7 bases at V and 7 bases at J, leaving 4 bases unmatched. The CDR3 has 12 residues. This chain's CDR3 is CASTQGVNIQYF. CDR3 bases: TGTGCCAGCACCCAGGGGGTGAACATTCAGTACTTC.

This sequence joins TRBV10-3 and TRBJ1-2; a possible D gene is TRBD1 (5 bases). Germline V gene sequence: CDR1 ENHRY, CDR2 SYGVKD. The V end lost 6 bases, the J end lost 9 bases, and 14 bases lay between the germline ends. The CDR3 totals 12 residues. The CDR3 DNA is TGTGCCATCAGGCGGGGGAAGGACCGCTACACCTTC. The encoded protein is CAIRRGKDRYTF.

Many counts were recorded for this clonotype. This chain's CDR3 is CASSQERGRPNYGYTF. CDR3 DNA: TGTGCCAGCAGCCAAGAGCGAGGCAGGCCTAACTATGGCTACACCTTC. V and J are TRBV3-1 and TRBJ1-2; D is unclear. This CDR3 is built from 16 residues. Germline CDR1 reads LGHDT; CDR2 reads YNNKEL (reference sequence). Deletions cut 0 bases from V and 0 bases from J, with 11 bases between.